This T cell receptor (beta chain) was sequenced in a study of beta chain features in type 1 diabetes. Since all of the isolated RNA was reverse transcribed, expressed TCRB transcripts were what got sequenced. TCRdb keeps only in-frame clones here, not all; method: immunoSEQ multiplex PCR. This table holds almost 350,000 clones, roughly 8% found once. Trimming pared 3 bases from V and 5 bases from J, leaving 8 bases between. The CDR3 runs 13 residues. Germline CDR1 and CDR2: SGHTA and FQGTGA. This sequence was found in a young woman in good health. Sample: central memory CD4+ T cells from blood. The J gene is TRBJ2-1, the V gene TRBV7-3; D is uncertain. The chain's CDR3 is CASSFDRDNEQFF. CDR3 coding DNA: TGTGCCAGCAGCTTTGATAGGGACAATGAGCAGTTCTTC. Complete variable domain (other parts from reference TRBV7-3 and TRBJ2-1): GAGVSQTPSNKVTEKGKYVELRCDPISGHTALYWYRQSLGQGPEFLIYFQGTGAADDSGLPNDRFFAVRPEGSVSTLKIQRTERGDSAVYLCASSFDRDNEQFFGPGTRLTVL.